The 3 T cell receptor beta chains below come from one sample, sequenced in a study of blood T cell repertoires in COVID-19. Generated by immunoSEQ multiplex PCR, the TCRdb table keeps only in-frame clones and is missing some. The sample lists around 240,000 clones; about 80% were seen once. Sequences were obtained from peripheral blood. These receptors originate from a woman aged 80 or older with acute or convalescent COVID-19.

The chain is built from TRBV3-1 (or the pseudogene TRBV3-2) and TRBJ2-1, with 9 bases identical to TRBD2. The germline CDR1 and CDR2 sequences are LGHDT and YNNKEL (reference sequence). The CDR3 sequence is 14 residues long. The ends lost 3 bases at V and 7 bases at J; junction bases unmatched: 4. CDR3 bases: TGTGCCAGCAGCCACGCTAGCGGGGCAAATGAGCAGTTCTTC. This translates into CASSHASGANEQFF.

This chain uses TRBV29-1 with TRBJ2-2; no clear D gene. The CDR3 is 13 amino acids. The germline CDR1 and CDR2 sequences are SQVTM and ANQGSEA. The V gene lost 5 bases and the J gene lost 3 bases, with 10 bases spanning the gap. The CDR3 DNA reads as TGCAGCGTTCTCCCGTACTACACCGGGGAGCTGTTTTTT. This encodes CSVLPYYTGELFF.

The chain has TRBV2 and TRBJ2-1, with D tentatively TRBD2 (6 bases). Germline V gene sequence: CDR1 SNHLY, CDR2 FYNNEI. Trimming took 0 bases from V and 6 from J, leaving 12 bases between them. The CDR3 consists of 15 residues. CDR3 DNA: TGTGCCAGCAGTGAAGCAGGGAGGACTACCAATGAGCAGTTCTTC. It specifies CASSEAGRTTNEQFF.